A single sample is the source of the 2 T cell receptor beta chains below, sequenced in a study of shared clonotypes between healthy human individuals. Produced via immunoSEQ multiplex PCR; TCRdb's table is partial and in-frame only. The sample holds about 2.4 million clones; under 95% are singletons and the top ten take more than 0.35%. The sample comprised naive CD4+ T cells from PBMCs. Stated subset: CD45RA+ positively selected. The receptors stem from a man younger than 35 in good health. Some clones in this sample may be carry-over from other donors' samples.

About this clone: Other DNA sequences in this sample translate to the same CDR3. The chain recombines TRBV9 with TRBJ2-1; D perhaps matches TRBD2 (5 bases). This CDR3 comprises 15 residues. Germline CDR1 is SGDLS and CDR2 is YYNGEE. Trimming cost V 0 bases and J 2 bases, with 9 bases left between them. CDR3 loop: CASSVARETYNEQFF. In DNA, the CDR3 is TGTGCCAGCAGCGTAGCCCGGGAAACCTACAATGAGCAGTTCTTC. The variable domain in full, with the rest retrieved from reference TRBV9 and TRBJ2-1, is DSGVTQTPKHLITATGQRVTLRCSPRSGDLSVYWYQQSLDQGLQFLIQYYNGEERAKGNILERFSAQQFPDLHSELNLSSLELGDSALYFCASSVARETYNEQFFGPGTRLTVL.

The chain uses TRBV28 and TRBJ2-5; TRBD2 matches at 15 bases. The CDR3 has 16 residues. Germline trimming cut 6 bases from V and 6 bases from J; bases unmatched to any gene: 8. Germline CDR1 and CDR2: MDHEN and SYDVKM. CDR3 nucleotides: TGTGCCAGCAGCCGCGGACTAGCGGGAGGGCCGAAGACCCAGTACTTC. It specifies CASSRGLAGGPKTQYF.